One sample yielded the 8 T cell receptor beta chains listed below, sequenced in a study of blood T cell repertoires in COVID-19. Sequencing was performed with immunoSEQ multiplex PCR; in TCRdb, only in-frame clones are kept and a portion is missing. This table has about 58,000 clones, approximately 90% appearing once. The sequenced sample was peripheral blood. The source of these receptors is a man aged 55 to 69 with acute or convalescent COVID-19.

Concerning this clone itself: A read error may account for a junction end that differs from germline. The chain has TRBV7-2 and TRBJ2-1; 8 bases line up with TRBD1. The CDR3 length is 13 residues. The germline gives CDR1 SGHTA, CDR2 FQGNSA. CDR3 sequence (DNA): TGTGCCAGCAGCGTCGGGACAGGCAAAGGTCTCCTCTTC. It codes for CASSVGTGKGLLF.

The chain combines TRBV19 with TRBJ2-3, with TRBD2 matching 8 bases. With V trimmed by 7 bases and J by 4 bases, 13 bases remained unmatched. The CDR3 covers 16 residues. The germline gives CDR1 LNHDA, CDR2 SQIVND (reference sequence). The CDR3 spells CASTPGRAGGSDTQYF. Written as DNA, the CDR3 is TGTGCCAGTACCCCGGGGCGCGCGGGAGGATCAGATACGCAGTATTTT. Using reference TRBV19 and TRBJ2-3 for the parts outside the CDR3, the full variable domain is DGGITQSPKYLFRKEGQNVTLSCEQNLNHDAMYWYRQDPGQGLRLIYYSQIVNDFQKGDIAEGYSVSREKKESFPLTVTSAQKNPTAFYLCASTPGRAGGSDTQYFGPGTRLTVL.

V and J are TRBV11-3 and TRBJ1-1; D is possibly TRBD1 (5 bases). Germline lookup yields CDR1 SGHNT and CDR2 YENEEA. Trimming shortened V by 8 bases and J by 0 bases, and 19 bases separated the two germline ends. The CDR3 is 16 residues long. The CDR3 loop reads CASGPGGTRMNTEAFF. The CDR3 DNA sequence: TGTGCCAGCGGTCCGGGGGGAACGAGGATGAACACTGAAGCTTTCTTT.

Only one count was recorded for this clone. The chain is built from TRBV12-3 or TRBV12-4 and TRBJ1-1; maybe TRBD1 (5 bases). The CDR3 is made up of 13 amino acids. Between the trimmed V and J ends, which lost 6 bases and 0 bases, there was a span of 8 bases. CDR3 loop: CASRSTVNTEAFF. The CDR3, as DNA: TGTGCCAGCAGATCGACAGTGAACACTGAAGCTTTCTTT.

This clone was recorded once. V is TRBV7-9 and J is TRBJ2-3; 8 nucleotides match TRBD2. Germline V lookup: CDR1 SEHNR, CDR2 FQNEAQ (reference sequence). V gave up 7 bases and J gave up 5 bases; unmatched junction bases: 5. CDR3 length: 13 residues. The CDR3 nucleotides read TGTGCCAGCATAGGGCTAGCGGGAGATACGCAGTATTTT. The encoded protein is CASIGLAGDTQYF.

The V gene is TRBV28, the J gene TRBJ1-2, with 9 bases identical to TRBD1. CDR1 and CDR2 from the germline V gene are MDHEN and SYDVKM. Losses at the gene ends were 4 bases for V and 7 bases for J; bases not matched to a gene: 7. This CDR3 has 14 amino acids. The CDR3, as DNA: TGTGCCAGCAGTTCGGGACAGGGCGTTACTGGCTACACCTTC. Translation gives CASSSGQGVTGYTF.

This chain uses TRBV6-5 with TRBJ1-2; TRBD1 agrees at 10 bases. J gave up 2 bases and V 4 bases, and 7 bases lay outside the gene matches. The CDR3 is 16 residues long. From germline, CDR1 is MNHEY and CDR2 SVGAGI. The DNA for the CDR3 is TGTGCCAGCAGTTCACCGGACAGGGGGGGAAACTATGGCTACACCTTC. Translation gives CASSSPDRGGNYGYTF.

This chain connects TRBV4-2 to TRBJ1-5; TRBD1 aligns across 11 bases. The CDR3 runs to 15 residues. CDR1 LGHNA and CDR2 YNFKEQ come from the germline V gene. V lost 4 bases to trimming and J lost 5 bases; unmatched junction nucleotides: 4. In nucleotides, the CDR3 is TGTGCCAGCAGCCGGACAGGGGGCCGAGATCAGCCCCAGCATTTT. Its translation: CASSRTGGRDQPQHF.